These 11 T cell receptor beta chains were sequenced from one sample in a study of blood T cell repertoires in COVID-19. Produced via immunoSEQ multiplex PCR; TCRdb's table is partial and in-frame only. The repertoire holds 30,000 to 35,000 clones, around 80% seen once, with under 50% in the top ten. The specimen sequenced was peripheral blood. Receptors originate from an elderly man with active or convalescent COVID-19.

The chain couples TRBV4-2 to TRBJ2-1; perhaps TRBD1 as D (5 bases). V was shortened by 1 base and J by 6 bases, with 16 bases between the two germline ends. The germline CDR1 and CDR2 sequences are LGHNA and YNFKEQ. The CDR3 loop spans 16 amino acids. The CDR3 region is CASSQGPPAGLNEQFF. DNA of the CDR3: TGTGCCAGCAGCCAAGGGCCCCCAGCAGGGCTCAATGAGCAGTTCTTC.

V and J are TRBV30 and TRBJ1-1; D ambiguous. Germline-derived CDR1 and CDR2 are GTSNPN and SVGIG (reference sequence). CDR3 size: 14 residues. Trimming cost V 1 base and J 2 bases, with 11 bases left between them. CDR3 sequence: CAWSDGHSNTEAFF. CDR3 in DNA: TGTGCCTGGAGTGATGGGCACTCTAACACTGAAGCTTTCTTT.

This chain uses TRBV19 with TRBJ1-2; D ambiguous. The V gene's germline CDR1 is LNHDA and CDR2 SQIVND (reference sequence). Trimming took 5 bases from V and 0 from J, leaving 4 bases between them. The CDR3 has 12 amino acids. The CDR3, as DNA: TGTGCCAGTAGTCCCGCTAACTATGGCTACACCTTC. Residues: CASSPANYGYTF.

The CDR3 loop reads CASSLARGVESPLHF. The CDR3 nucleotides are TGCGCCAGCAGCCTTGCCCGCGGTGTGGAATCACCCCTCCACTTT. The chain joins TRBV4-1 to TRBJ1-6; D gene unclear. The CDR3 is 15 amino acids. V lost 4 bases and J 10 bases, leaving 17 bases between the germline ends. Per the germline V gene, CDR1 is MGHRA and CDR2 is YSYEKL.

V gene TRBV5-6 combines with J gene TRBJ1-4, with 10 bases fitting TRBD1. The germline V gene has CDR1 SGHDT and CDR2 YYEEEE. V was pared by 4 bases and J by 0 bases, with 12 bases of the junction left unmatched. CDR3 length: 19 residues. CDR3 region: CASSVIPGTGVATNEKLFF. The DNA of the CDR3 is TGTGCCAGCAGCGTTATTCCCGGGACAGGGGTTGCAACTAATGAAAAACTGTTTTTT.

The chain carries TRBV11-3 and TRBJ2-7, with 13 positions matching TRBD2. Germline V lookup: CDR1 SGHNT, CDR2 YENEEA. V was pared by 6 bases and J by 2 bases, with 7 bases of the junction left unmatched. This CDR3 has 16 residues. The CDR3 DNA follows: TGTGCCAGCAGATCGACTAGCGGGGGGCCAACCTACGAGCAGTACTTC. As protein: CASRSTSGGPTYEQYF.

The CDR3: CASSLVDTPQYF. The CDR3, as DNA: TGTGCCAGCAGCTTGGTGGACACCCCCCAGTATTTT. This sequence joins TRBV5-4 and TRBJ2-3, with TRBD1 as a possible D gene (5 bases). CDR1 SGHNT and CDR2 YYREEE come from the germline V gene (reference sequence). Trimming removed 0 bases at V and 12 bases at J, with 11 bases between. The CDR3 is made up of 12 amino acids.

The rearrangement links TRBV5-1 to TRBJ2-2, with D possibly TRBD2 on 5 matching bases. The length of the CDR3 is 13 residues. The germline V and J ends were trimmed by 3 bases and 4 bases, with 7 bases remaining between them. The V gene's germline CDR1 is SGHRS and CDR2 YFSETQ. The CDR3 loop is CASSYRGTGELFF. CDR3 DNA sequence: TGCGCCAGCAGCTACCGGGGCACCGGGGAGCTGTTTTTT.

Only a few counts were recorded for this clone. The rearrangement links TRBV4-1 to TRBJ1-3; a weak D match, TRBD1 (5 bases). The CDR3 is made up of 15 amino acids. The V gene's germline CDR1 is MGHRA and CDR2 YSYEKL. V lost 3 bases and J lost 4, with 13 bases in between. The CDR3 loop is CASSQDQGFGNTIYF. The CDR3 nucleotides are TGCGCCAGCAGCCAGGACCAGGGATTCGGAAACACCATATATTTT.

This chain connects TRBV7-2 to TRBJ2-3; 11 nucleotides agree with TRBD2. V shed 5 bases, J shed 2 bases, and the junction held 6 bases outside the gene matches. The CDR3 runs 16 residues. Looked up from germline, CDR1 is SGHTA and CDR2 is FQGNSA. This chain's CDR3 is CASSIRSGRATDTQYF. DNA of the CDR3: TGTGCCAGCAGCATCCGTAGCGGGAGGGCCACAGATACGCAGTATTTT.

The rearrangement joins TRBV7-2 to TRBJ2-5; D is possibly TRBD2 (6 bases). Germline CDR1 reads SGHTA; CDR2 reads FQGNSA. V dropped 8 bases and J dropped 2 bases, with 12 bases sitting between them. The CDR3 runs 13 residues. CDR3 region: CASGGGMQETQYF. For the CDR3, the DNA is TGTGCCAGCGGAGGCGGGATGCAAGAGACCCAGTACTTC.